One sample yielded the 24 T cell receptor beta chains listed below, sequenced in a study of cytomegalovirus exposure and HLA in healthy donors. The protocol was immunoSEQ multiplex PCR, while the TCRdb copy is restricted to in-frame clones and leaves out a portion. The repertoire holds roughly 150,000 clones, with approximately 87% as singletons. The sequencing sample was made of PBMCs. The source of these receptors is a woman in her thirties in good health and CMV-seronegative.

The chain carries TRBV19 and TRBJ1-5, with unresolved D. Between the trimmed V and J ends, which lost 4 bases and 5 bases, there was a span of 9 bases. CDR3 length: 13 amino acids. Germline CDR1 reads LNHDA; CDR2 reads SQIVND (reference sequence). The CDR3 DNA reads as TGTGCCAGTAGTAAAACCGACGATCAGCCCCAGCATTTT. Translating it yields CASSKTDDQPQHF. The full variable domain, with the rest looked up from reference TRBV19 and TRBJ1-5, is DGGITQSPKYLFRKEGQNVTLSCEQNLNHDAMYWYRQDPGQGLRLIYYSQIVNDFQKGDIAEGYSVSREKKESFPLTVTSAQKNPTAFYLCASSKTDDQPQHFGDGTRLSIL.

The rearrangement uses TRBV19 and TRBJ1-2; 8 nucleotides agree with TRBD1. The length of the CDR3 is 11 residues. Looked up from germline, CDR1 is LNHDA and CDR2 is SQIVND (reference sequence). CDR3 in amino acids: CASTGGYGYTF. DNA of the CDR3: TGTGCTTCAACAGGGGGATATGGCTACACCTTC. The full variable domain, rest sourced from reference TRBV19 and TRBJ1-2, is DGGITQSPKYLFRKEGQNVTLSCEQNLNHDAMYWYRQDPGQGLRLIYYSQIVNDFQKGDIAEGYSVSREKKESFPLTVTSAQKNPTAFYLCASTGGYGYTFGSGTRLTVV.

The chain recombines TRBV28 with TRBJ1-4, with TRBD1 as a possible D gene (5 bases). Germline V gene sequence: CDR1 MDHEN, CDR2 SYDVKM. The CDR3 runs 15 residues. V lost 5 bases and J lost 4, with 14 bases in between. The CDR3 DNA is TGTGCCAGCAGTCCCGGGACGGCGCTTAATGAAAAACTGTTTTTT. It yields the protein CASSPGTALNEKLFF.

J is TRBJ1-2 and V is TRBV4-2, with unresolved D. Trimming removed 0 bases from V and 6 bases from J, with 11 bases in between. Germline V lookup: CDR1 LGHNA, CDR2 YNFKEQ. CDR3 length: 14 residues. The CDR3 protein is CASSQDGMVNGYTF. For the CDR3, the DNA is TGTGCCAGCAGCCAAGACGGGATGGTAAATGGCTACACCTTC.

This chain links TRBV28 with TRBJ2-1; D unclear. Germline V gene sequence: CDR1 MDHEN, CDR2 SYDVKM. Trimming cost V 7 bases and J 5 bases, with 6 bases left between them. There are 11 residues in the CDR3. The CDR3 region has the DNA TGTGCCAGCACGTCCAACAATGAGCAGTTCTTC. Translation: CASTSNNEQFF.

This clone appeared a single time. The V and J genes are TRBV28 and TRBJ1-1; D remains ambiguous. The CDR3 extends over 13 amino acids. V lost 2 bases and J lost 7, with 11 bases in between. Germline lookup yields CDR1 MDHEN and CDR2 SYDVKM. The chain's CDR3 is CASSLEMEIEAFF. As DNA, the CDR3 is TGTGCCAGCAGTTTAGAGATGGAGATTGAAGCTTTCTTT.

The chain uses TRBV6-5 and TRBJ1-5; tentatively, D is TRBD1 (5 bases). V shed 5 bases and J shed 1 base, with 12 bases lying between them. CDR3 length: 15 residues. Germline values: CDR1 MNHEY, CDR2 SVGAGI. This CDR3 reads CASSQTWGSNQPQHF. CDR3 nucleotides: TGTGCCAGCAGTCAGACCTGGGGCAGCAATCAGCCCCAGCATTTT.

This rearrangement joins TRBV11-2 to TRBJ1-1; D uncertain. Germline V gene lookup returns CDR1 SGHAT and CDR2 FQNNGV. The CDR3 spans 13 residues. Trimming took off 3 bases at V and 5 bases at J, with 10 bases between the two ends. CDR3: CASSFDGVTEAFF. The DNA for the CDR3 is TGTGCCAGCAGCTTCGATGGGGTGACTGAAGCTTTCTTT.

The J gene is TRBJ2-1, the V gene TRBV5-1; D unresolved. Trimming left V 0 bases short and J 7 bases short, with 5 bases between. Looked up from germline, CDR1 is SGHRS and CDR2 is YFSETQ. The CDR3 totals 12 residues. CDR3 nucleotides: TGCGCCAGCAGCTTGGCCGGGAATGAGCAGTTCTTC. Translated, it gives CASSLAGNEQFF.

The CDR3 loop reads CASSLGGDPSYNEQFF. CDR3 DNA sequence: TGTGCCAGCAGCTTAGGGGGAGACCCCTCCTACAATGAGCAGTTCTTC. V and J are TRBV5-6 and TRBJ2-1, with D perhaps TRBD1 (6 bases). The germline gives CDR1 SGHDT, CDR2 YYEEEE. CDR3 length: 16 amino acids. Trimming cost V 2 bases and J 0 bases, with 12 bases left between them.

The V gene is TRBV7-9, the J gene TRBJ1-1; 7 bases line up with TRBD1. Germline V gene sequence: CDR1 SEHNR, CDR2 FQNEAQ (reference sequence). Germline trimming cut 1 base from V and 6 bases from J; bases unmatched to any gene: 8. The CDR3 length is 15 residues. The CDR3 sequence is CASSLGARGDAEAFF. The CDR3 nucleotides are TGTGCCAGCAGCTTAGGAGCCAGGGGGGACGCTGAAGCTTTCTTT.

The chain employs TRBV7-8 and TRBJ2-7, with 9 bases identical to TRBD2. J gave up 5 bases and V 5 bases, and 13 bases lay outside the gene matches. The germline V gene encodes CDR1 SGHVS and CDR2 FQNEAQ. This CDR3 comprises 16 residues. The CDR3 DNA reads as TGTGCCAGCAGCCCAGGACTTAGCGGGAGCTGGAACGAGCAGTACTTC. Its protein is CASSPGLSGSWNEQYF. Complete variable domain (other parts from reference TRBV7-8 and TRBJ2-7): GAGVSQSPRYKVAKRGQDVALRCDPISGHVSLFWYQQALGQGPEFLTYFQNEAQLDKSGLPSDRFFAERPEGSVSTLKIQRTQQEDSAVYLCASSPGLSGSWNEQYFGPGTRLTVT.

V usage is TRBV7-3 and J usage is TRBJ2-2; 7 bases are a match to TRBD1. Germline lookup yields CDR1 SGHTA and CDR2 FQGTGA. The CDR3 spans 17 residues. After removal of 2 bases from V and 3 bases from J, the junction contained 9 bases not matched to a gene. The CDR3 spells CASSLGIGTVYTGELFF. DNA for the CDR3: TGTGCCAGCAGCTTAGGAATCGGGACAGTCTACACCGGGGAGCTGTTTTTT.

This clone has only a few counts. This rearrangement joins TRBV5-6 to TRBJ2-1; 7 bases align to TRBD1. Germline CDR1 and CDR2: SGHDT and YYEEEE. After removal of 3 bases from V and 1 base from J, the junction contained 4 bases not matched to a gene. The CDR3 spans 15 residues. The DNA of the CDR3 is TGTGCCAGCAGCTCGGACAGGTTGTCCTACAATGAGCAGTTCTTC. Translated: CASSSDRLSYNEQFF.

The CDR3 is CASSLDPSASSWYEQYF. The CDR3 DNA reads TGTGCCAGCAGTTTAGACCCGTCAGCCTCTTCTTGGTACGAGCAGTACTTC. The rearrangement links TRBV27 to TRBJ2-7; D gene uncertain. Per germline, CDR1 MNHEY and CDR2 SMNVEV (reference sequence). The CDR3 has 17 amino acids. Trimming removed 2 bases at V and 4 bases at J, with 21 bases between.

The sample holds one count of this clone. The rearrangement uses TRBV5-1 and TRBJ2-6; no firm D call. V was clipped by 0 bases and J by 1 base, with 5 bases between them. Germline assignment: CDR1 SGHRS and CDR2 YFSETQ. The CDR3 contains 15 residues. The DNA for the CDR3 is TGCGCCAGCAGCTTGGGCTTATCTGGGGCCAACGTCCTGACTTTC. The encoded protein is CASSLGLSGANVLTF.

The V and J genes are TRBV6-5 and TRBJ2-2; tentative D call: TRBD1 (5 bases). Trimming cost V 0 bases and J 6 bases, with 5 bases left between them. Looked up from germline, CDR1 is MNHEY and CDR2 is SVGAGI. This CDR3 comprises 13 residues. CDR3 region: CASSYSTAGELFF. DNA of the CDR3: TGTGCCAGCAGTTACTCGACAGCCGGGGAGCTGTTTTTT.

The chain is built from TRBV9 and TRBJ1-6; D unresolved. CDR1 SGDLS and CDR2 YYNGEE come from the germline V gene. Trimming cost V 0 bases and J 5 bases, with 18 bases left between them. The CDR3 contains 18 residues. CDR3 DNA sequence: TGTGCCAGCAGCGTAGATGAAGGGCGACTCGGGAATAATTCACCCCTCCACTTT. This translates into CASSVDEGRLGNNSPLHF.

CDR3 in amino acids: CASSFSRGQGVTDTQYF. CDR3 DNA sequence: TGTGCCAGCAGCTTTTCCCGCGGACAGGGGGTGACAGATACGCAGTATTTT. This rearrangement joins TRBV7-9 to TRBJ2-3; 10 bases map to TRBD1. Germline V gives CDR1 SEHNR, CDR2 FQNEAQ (reference sequence). The junction had 9 bases not matched to a gene; V was cut back by 3 bases and J by 3 bases. The CDR3 runs 17 residues. Full variable domain (remainder filled in from reference TRBV7-9 and TRBJ2-3): DTGVSQNPRHKITKRGQNVTFRCDPISEHNRLYWYRQTLGQGPEFLTYFQNEAQLEKSRLLSDRFSAERPKGSFSTLEIQRTEQGDSAMYLCASSFSRGQGVTDTQYFGPGTRLTVL.

The chain has TRBV6-5 and TRBJ2-3, with D hard to call. Per the germline V gene, CDR1 is MNHEY and CDR2 is SVGAGI. The V and J ends lost 9 bases and 1 base respectively, with 11 bases between them. CDR3 length: 13 residues. CDR3 residues: CASKKDGTDTQYF. CDR3 sequence (DNA): TGTGCCAGTAAAAAAGACGGCACAGATACGCAGTATTTT.

The V call is TRBV5-1, the J call TRBJ1-1; D not certain. Germline V gene data show CDR1 as SGHRS and CDR2 as YFSETQ. This CDR3 region has 11 residues. V lost 7 bases, J lost 8 bases, and 12 bases lay in between. The CDR3 sequence: CASSADYEAFF. CDR3 DNA sequence: TGCGCCAGCTCGGCAGATTACGAAGCTTTCTTT.

The J gene is TRBJ1-5, the V gene TRBV2; 7 bases agree with TRBD1. J lost 0 bases, V lost 6 bases, and 5 bases had no gene match. CDR3 length: 15 residues. Germline CDR1 and CDR2: SNHLY and FYNNEI. CDR3 coding DNA: TGTGCCAGCAGGACAGGGAGGGGTAGCAATCAGCCCCAGCATTTT. Protein: CASRTGRGSNQPQHF.

The chain links TRBV6-6 to TRBJ2-3; 10 nucleotides align to TRBD2. Germline assignment: CDR1 MNHNY and CDR2 SVGAGI (reference sequence). This CDR3 has 16 amino acids. Trimming took 5 bases from V and 3 from J; bases not matched to a gene: 8. CDR3 in DNA: TGTGCCAGCAGTCAAACAGCGGGAGGGCCTACAGATACGCAGTATTTT. Translated: CASSQTAGGPTDTQYF.

The V call is TRBV7-7, the J call TRBJ2-7; 12 nucleotides match TRBD2. The CDR3 spans 14 residues. Trimming removed 5 bases from V and 3 bases from J; junction bases left unmatched: 2. Germline CDR1 SSHAT, CDR2 FNYEAQ (reference sequence). In DNA form, the CDR3 reads TGTGCCAGCAGCCCGGGACTAGCGGGCTACGAGCAGTACTTC. This codes for CASSPGLAGYEQYF. Variable domain in full (rest from reference TRBV7-7 and TRBJ2-7): GAGVSQSPRYKVTKRGQDVTLRCDPISSHATLYWYQQALGQGPEFLTYFNYEAQPDKSGLPSDRFSAERPEGSISTLTIQRTEQRDSAMYRCASSPGLAGYEQYFGPGTRLTVT.